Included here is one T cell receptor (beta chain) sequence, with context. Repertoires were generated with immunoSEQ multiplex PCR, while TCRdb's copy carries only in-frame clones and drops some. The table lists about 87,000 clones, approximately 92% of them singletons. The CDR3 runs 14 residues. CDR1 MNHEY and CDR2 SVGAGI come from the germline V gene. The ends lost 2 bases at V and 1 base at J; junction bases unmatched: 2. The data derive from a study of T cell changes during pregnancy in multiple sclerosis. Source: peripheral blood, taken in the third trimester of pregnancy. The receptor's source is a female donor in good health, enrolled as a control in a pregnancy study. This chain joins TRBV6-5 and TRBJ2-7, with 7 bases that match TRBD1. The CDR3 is CASSYTTGSYEQYF. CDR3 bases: TGTGCCAGCAGTTACACGACAGGGTCCTACGAGCAGTACTTC.